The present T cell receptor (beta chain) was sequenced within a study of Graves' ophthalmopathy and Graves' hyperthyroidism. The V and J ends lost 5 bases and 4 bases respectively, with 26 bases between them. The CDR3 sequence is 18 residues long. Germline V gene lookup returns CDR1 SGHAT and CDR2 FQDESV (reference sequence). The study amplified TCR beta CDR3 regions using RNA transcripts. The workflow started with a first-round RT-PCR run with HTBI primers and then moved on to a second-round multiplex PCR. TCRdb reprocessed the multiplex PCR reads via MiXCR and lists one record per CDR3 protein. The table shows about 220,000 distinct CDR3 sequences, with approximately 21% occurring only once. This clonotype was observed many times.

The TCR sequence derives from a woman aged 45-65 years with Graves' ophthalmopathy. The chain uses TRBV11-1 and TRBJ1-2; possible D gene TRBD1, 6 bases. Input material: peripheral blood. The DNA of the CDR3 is TGTGCCAGCAGCAGGATGGACAGCAGGATAACGAGGATCTATGGCTACACCTTC. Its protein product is CASSRMDSRITRIYGYTF.